A selection of T cell receptor beta chains follows, all from one sample in a study of T cell repertoires in cytomegalovirus infection. Their recognized antigens are unknown. TCRdb independently ran MiXCR on the reads; one entry per CDR3 protein. The sample lists about 920,000 distinct CDR3 sequences, around 30% occurring once. The sequenced sample was cultured CD8+ T cells from PBMCs, obtained from culture after CMV antigen stimulation. Source of these receptors: a human donor in good health (CMV status not recorded). Some clones in this sample may be carry-over from other donors' samples. Both conserved end residues are part of each CDR3. The order of the fields is CDR3 DNA, CDR3 protein, clone size, V gene, D gene, J gene. The D gene is left open where the match is weak. Some rows mark clone size as missing; the rest say once, few, many or name a class of expanded clone.

TGCGCCAGCAGCCAAGGGCTTCTTGGATCGCCCCAGCATTTT | CASSQGLLGSPQHF | NA | TRBV4-1 | NA | TRBJ1-5
TGTGCCACCGATAATAACAGGGTTCATGGCAATCAGCCCCAGCATTTT | CATDNNRVHGNQPQHF | few | TRBV19 | NA | TRBJ1-5
TGTGCCAGCAGTCCTAATTCAGACCACAGGGGGCGCAGCTATGGCTACACCTTC | CASSPNSDHRGRSYGYTF | NA | TRBV27 | TRBD1 | TRBJ1-2
TGTGCCAGCAGAAGCCGCGGGAAGGGGGTTAGCACAGATACGCAGTATTTT | CASRSRGKGVSTDTQYF | many | TRBV7-9 | NA | TRBJ2-3
TGTGCCAGCAGCCCTGGAAGAAATTCACCCCTCCACTTT | CASSPGRNSPLHF | many | TRBV11-3 | NA | TRBJ1-6
TGTGCCAGCGCCCGTGGGAGCGGGACCGGGGAGCTGTTTTTT | CASARGSGTGELFF | few | TRBV6-5 | NA | TRBJ2-2
TGCGCCAGCACCATTAACAAATTAGACAATCAAGAGACCCAGTACTTC | CASTINKLDNQETQYF | NA | TRBV5-1 | NA | TRBJ2-5
TGTGCCACCAGCAGAGGAAGTCTTAATCAGCCCCAGCATTTT | CATSRGSLNQPQHF | once | TRBV15 | NA | TRBJ1-5
TGCAGTGCTAGGGGGACAGGGGTAAAGTTCGACTATGGCTACACCTTC | CSARGTGVKFDYGYTF | few | TRBV20-1 | TRBD1 | TRBJ1-2
TGTGCCAGCAGCCCCCCGGGGAGAGGGAACACTGAAGCTTTCTTT | CASSPPGRGNTEAFF | few | TRBV7-9 | NA | TRBJ1-1
TGTGCCAGCAGTTTAGCGGGGGGCGGTTTAGATGCGCAGTATTTT | CASSLAGGGLDAQYF | NA | TRBV6-5 | TRBD2 | TRBJ2-3
TGCGCCAGCAGCCGATCGGACAGGGGGAACACTGAAGCTTTCTTT | CASSRSDRGNTEAFF | NA | TRBV4-3 | TRBD1 | TRBJ1-1
TGTGCCAGCCTAGGCTCAGAGAACACTGAAGCTTTCTTT | CASLGSENTEAFF | NA | TRBV14 | NA | TRBJ1-1
TGTGCCAGCAGCGTAGCGGGGGGAACTAATGAAAAACTGTTTTTT | CASSVAGGTNEKLFF | NA | TRBV9 | NA | TRBJ1-4
TGTGCCATCAGTTATACAGGGATCTACAATGAGCAGTTCTTC | CAISYTGIYNEQFF | NA | TRBV10-3 | NA | TRBJ2-1
TGTGCCAGTAGTATAGGAGGGGAAGATCAGCCCCAGCATTTT | CASSIGGEDQPQHF | few | TRBV19 | NA | TRBJ1-5
TGTGCCAGCAGTTATCCCAGGACAGTCTGGAACACTGAAGCTTTCTTT | CASSYPRTVWNTEAFF | NA | TRBV6-2/TRBV6-3 | NA | TRBJ1-1
TGTGCCAGCAGAACCCCCGGGACAGGTTATGGCTACACCTTC | CASRTPGTGYGYTF | NA | TRBV27 | TRBD1 | TRBJ1-2
TGTGCCACAGAGGGGACAAGCGCCTACGAGCAGTACTTC | CATEGTSAYEQYF | NA | TRBV10-3 | NA | TRBJ2-7
TGTGCCAGCAGTTCCGGACTAGCGGGGAGTTCCTACGAGCAGTACTTC | CASSSGLAGSSYEQYF | few | TRBV12-3/TRBV12-4 | TRBD2 | TRBJ2-7
TGTGCCAGCAGCCAAGAAAGTGCCCTTTCTTCGGGGGAGCTGTTTTTT | CASSQESALSSGELFF | few | TRBV4-2 | NA | TRBJ2-2
TGTGCCAGCAGCTCGAAAACAGGGGAAAGTTCACCCCTCTACTTT | CASSSKTGESSPLYF | NA | TRBV7-2 | TRBD1 | TRBJ1-6
TGTGCCACCAGCAGAGGGACAGACTCTGGAAACACCATATATTTT | CATSRGTDSGNTIYF | NA | TRBV15 | NA | TRBJ1-3
TGTGCCAGCATCGCGAGGGTCCATGAGCAGTTCTTC | CASIARVHEQFF | NA | TRBV7-9 | NA | TRBJ2-1
TGTGCCAGCAGTGAAATGGGCGGGGGCCCCTACGAGCAGTACTTC | CASSEMGGGPYEQYF | NA | TRBV2 | NA | TRBJ2-7
TGCGCCAGCAGCCAGTACGGGACGACCGCAAGGGGGCAAGAGACCCAGTACTTC | CASSQYGTTARGQETQYF | NA | TRBV4-1 | NA | TRBJ2-5
TGTGCCAGCAGTTTCGGCAGGCAGGCTGTCTATGGCTACACCTTC | CASSFGRQAVYGYTF | many | TRBV12-3/TRBV12-4 | NA | TRBJ1-2
TGTGCTAGTGGTTTGTTTGGGAGTACGAACACCGGGGAGCTGTTTTTT | CASGLFGSTNTGELFF | NA | TRBV12-5 | NA | TRBJ2-2
TGCGCCAGCAGCTTGGGGACAGGTTTAGACGAGCAGTACTTC | CASSLGTGLDEQYF | NA | TRBV5-1 | TRBD1 | TRBJ2-7
TGTGCCAGCAGTCTTGGGGACCCGACCGGTCAGCCCCAGCATTTT | CASSLGDPTGQPQHF | few | TRBV27 | NA | TRBJ1-5
TGTGCCAGCAGTCTACAGGGAGGCCGAGAAAAACTGTTTTTT | CASSLQGGREKLFF | few | TRBV12-3/TRBV12-4 | NA | TRBJ1-4
TGTGCCAACAGTTCCACGGCCAGCACTGAAGCTTTCTTT | CANSSTASTEAFF | once | TRBV27 | NA | TRBJ1-1
TGTGCCAGCAGTAAGAGACAGGGGAGGGACACTGAAGTTTTCTTT | CASSKRQGRDTEVFF | NA | TRBV6-5 | TRBD1 | TRBJ1-1